The clone carrying this TCR beta chain was seen repeatedly, ten times or more. One end of the junction varies from germline; a read error may be responsible. This entry comes from a study of response to subunit inactivated influenza vaccine. A single record per CDR3 protein comes from TCRdb applying MiXCR to the RT-PCR reads. The sample consists of about 700,000 distinct CDR3 sequences, approximately 13% of them appearing once. The CDR3 has 14 residues. Germline V gene lookup returns CDR1 SEHNR and CDR2 FQNEAQ (reference sequence). The chain employs TRBV7-9 and TRBJ2-1, with 12 bases fitting TRBD2. The receptor comes from a man in his fifties or sixties who received an inactivated influenza vaccine. Sequences were derived from PBMCs from blood, sampled 14 to 15 days before vaccination. The CDR3 loop is CASSPGLAGNEQFF. Written as DNA, the CDR3 is TGCGCCAGCAGCCCTGGACTAGCGGGGAATGAGCAGTTCTTC.